A selection of T cell receptor beta chains follows, all from one sample in a study of control samples from healthy donors and cancer patients. The table came from immunoSEQ multiplex PCR; TCRdb's copy has only in-frame clones and leaves some out. The sample holds 70,000 to 80,000 clones, approximately 80% seen once. The source material was blood. The receptors shown here come from a man in his fifties or sixties in good health. Both conserved end residues are part of each CDR3. A D gene is named only where the DNA matches it firmly.

j_call v_call d_call cdr3_aa cdr3_nt
TRBJ2-7 TRBV7-2 . CASSLSIGVGGTYEQYF TGTGCCAGCAGCTTATCTATCGGGGTGGGGGGAACCTACGAGCAGTACTTC
TRBJ1-1 TRBV7-9 TRBD1 CASSFGQAEAFF TGTGCCAGCAGTTTTGGACAGGCTGAAGCTTTCTTT
TRBJ2-2 TRBV5-4 . CASSRNTGELFF TGTGCCAGCAGCCGGAACACCGGGGAGCTGTTTTTT
TRBJ1-5 TRBV21-1 . CASTPIGGRPQPQHF TGTGCCAGCACCCCCATTGGGGGCCGGCCCCAGCCCCAGCATTTT
TRBJ2-5 TRBV6-5 . CASSLGGFPETQYF TGTGCCAGCAGTCTTGGGGGGTTTCCGGAGACCCAGTACTTC
TRBJ2-5 TRBV29-1 . CSVDETLETQYF TGCAGCGTTGATGAGACACTAGAGACCCAGTACTTC
TRBJ2-2 TRBV5-4 . CASSLAEGPGEAGELFF TGTGCCAGCAGCCTGGCCGAAGGGCCAGGGGAGGCCGGGGAGCTGTTTTTT
TRBJ1-3 TRBV27 TRBD1 CARPGQGF TGTGCCAGACCGGGACAGGGCTTT
TRBJ2-1 TRBV19 TRBD2 CASSPTTSGRRYEQFF TGTGCCAGTAGTCCAACTACTAGCGGGAGAAGGTATGAGCAGTTCTTC
TRBJ2-6 TRBV23-1 . CASSLRAVPNSGANVLTF TGCGCCAGCAGTCTCCGGGCAGTCCCGAATTCTGGGGCCAACGTCCTGACTTTC
TRBJ2-6 TRBV7-2 . CASSLMYPGANVLTF TGTGCCAGCAGCTTAATGTATCCTGGGGCCAACGTCCTGACTTTC
TRBJ1-1 TRBV5-1 TRBD1 CASSWNRGNTEAFF TGCGCCAGCAGCTGGAACAGGGGGAACACTGAAGCTTTCTTT
TRBJ1-1 TRBV11-2 TRBD1 CASSPNLSYLGQAGTEAFF TGTGCCAGCAGCCCCAATCTGAGTTACTTAGGACAGGCGGGGACTGAAGCTTTCTTT
TRBJ1-5 TRBV6-5 TRBD1 CASSNQGARNQPQHF TGTGCCAGCAGTAATCAGGGGGCGCGGAATCAGCCCCAGCATTTT
TRBJ2-1 TRBV19 . CASRPGLTYNEQFF TGTGCCAGTAGACCGGGACTGACCTACAATGAGCAGTTCTTC
TRBJ2-1 TRBV11-2 . CASSPRTRGDNGQFF TGTGCCAGCAGCCCTCGGACCCGGGGTGATAATGGGCAGTTCTTC
TRBJ1-1 TRBV3-1/TRBV3-2 TRBD1 CASSPWDSLNTEAFF TGTGCCAGCAGCCCATGGGACAGTTTGAACACTGAAGCTTTCTTT